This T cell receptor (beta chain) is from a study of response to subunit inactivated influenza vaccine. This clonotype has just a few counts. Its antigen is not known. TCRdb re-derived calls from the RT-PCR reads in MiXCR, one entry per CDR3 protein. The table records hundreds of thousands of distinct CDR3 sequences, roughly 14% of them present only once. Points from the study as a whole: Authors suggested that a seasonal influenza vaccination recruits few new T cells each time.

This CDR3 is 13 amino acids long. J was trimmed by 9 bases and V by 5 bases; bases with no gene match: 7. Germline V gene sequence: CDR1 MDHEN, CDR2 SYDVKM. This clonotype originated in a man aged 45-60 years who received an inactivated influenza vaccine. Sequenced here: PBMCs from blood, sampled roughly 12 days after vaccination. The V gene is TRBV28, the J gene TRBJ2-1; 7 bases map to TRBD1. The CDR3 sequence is CASSRDSFREQFF. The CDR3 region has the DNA TGTGCCAGCAGTAGGGACAGTTTTCGTGAGCAGTTCTTC.